This T cell receptor beta chain derives from a study of T cell repertoires in cytomegalovirus infection. TCRdb ran MiXCR on the reads and lists one entry per CDR3 protein. Among about 46,000 distinct CDR3 sequences listed, 20% to 25% were seen once. Study-wide points: Clonotype analysis showed dominance of the ex vivo response by HLA-C-restricted CMV-specific TCR beta clonotypes.

As for this clonotype: Antigen specificity is unknown.

The germline gives CDR1 SGHNT, CDR2 YENEEA. The CDR3 sequence is 18 residues long. V was pared by 1 base and J by 0 bases, with 16 bases between. This clonotype originated in a human donor in good health (CMV status not recorded). Some clones in this sample may be carry-over from other donors' samples. The J gene is TRBJ2-1, the V gene TRBV11-3; perhaps TRBD1 as D (7 bases). The sequenced sample was PBMCs, sequenced either directly or after in vitro stimulation (not recorded which). The CDR3 sequence: CASSLAQGGSLSYNEQFF. The CDR3 DNA reads as TGTGCCAGCAGCTTAGCCCAGGGGGGAAGCCTCTCCTACAATGAGCAGTTCTTC.